A single sample gave rise to the 27 T cell receptor beta chains below, sequenced in a study of shared clonotypes between healthy human individuals. TCRdb's copy holds only in-frame clones and misses some; the assay was immunoSEQ multiplex PCR. Among roughly 500,000 clones, around 85% were seen once, and the ten largest hold 9.5% to 15%. Sequencing used PBMCs. The receptors were sampled from a woman aged 40 to 49 in good health. Some clones in this sample may be carry-over from other donors' samples.

This rearrangement joins TRBV7-8 to TRBJ2-1; tentatively, D is TRBD1 or TRBD2 (5 bases each). The germline V gene has CDR1 SGHVS and CDR2 FQNEAQ. Between the trimmed V and J ends, which lost 2 bases and 15 bases, there was a span of 17 bases. The CDR3 is made up of 13 amino acids. Written as DNA, the CDR3 is TGTGCCAGCAGCTTATCCCAGGGACGGGCGGTGTTCTTC. Protein product: CASSLSQGRAVFF.

This clone appeared a single time. The chain employs TRBV6-1 and TRBJ1-4; weak D call: TRBD1 (5 bases). V shed 2 bases and J shed 8 bases, with 12 bases lying between them. CDR1 is MNHNS, CDR2 SASEGT, per germline. The CDR3 consists of 14 residues. Here the CDR3 reads CASSEQGSGEKLFF. CDR3 in DNA: TGTGCCAGCAGTGAACAGGGCTCGGGGGAAAAACTGTTTTTT.

V gene TRBV18 combines with J gene TRBJ1-5, with a weak D call TRBD1 (5 bases). CDR3 size: 16 residues. Trimming removed 4 bases at V and 1 base at J, with 14 bases between. The V gene's germline CDR1 is KGHSH and CDR2 LQKENI. For the CDR3, the DNA is TGTGCCAGCTCACGGTATCAAGGGGCGAGCAATCAGCCCCAGCATTTT. Translating it yields CASSRYQGASNQPQHF.

As regards this clone: A far bigger clonotype differs at one base, so this is likely a read error. The rearrangement links TRBV30 to TRBJ1-2; no firm D call. The CDR3 covers 12 residues. Germline V gene data show CDR1 as GTSNPN and CDR2 as SVGIG (reference sequence). CDR3 in DNA: TGTGCCTGGAACCCGGGCGACTATGGCTACATCTTC. It yields the protein CAWNPGDYGYIF.

This rearrangement joins TRBV7-2 to TRBJ2-7, with 7 bases fitting TRBD2. J lost 3 bases, V lost 11 bases, and 10 bases had no gene match. CDR1 and CDR2 (germline): SGHTA, FQGNSA. There are 13 residues in the CDR3. CDR3 sequence reads: CASGREGLYEQYF. For the CDR3, the DNA is TGTGCCTCCGGAAGGGAGGGCCTCTACGAGCAGTACTTC. The variable domain in full, with the rest retrieved from reference TRBV7-2 and TRBJ2-7, is GAGVSQSPSNKVTEKGKDVELRCDPISGHTALYWYRQSLGQGLEFLIYFQGNSAPDKSGLPSDRFSAERTGGSVSTLTIQRTQQEDSAVYLCASGREGLYEQYFGPGTRLTVT.

This clone was detected only a few times. J is TRBJ1-1 and V is TRBV28, with 10 bases fitting TRBD1. Per the germline V gene, CDR1 is MDHEN and CDR2 is SYDVKM. With V trimmed by 6 bases and J by 11 bases, 12 bases remained unmatched. The CDR3 loop spans 14 amino acids. In DNA, the CDR3 is TGTGCCAGCAGATCCCATGGGACAGGGGTTGGTGCTTTCTTT. Its translation is CASRSHGTGVGAFF.

The chain couples TRBV10-2 to TRBJ2-4; a weak D match, TRBD1 (5 bases). This CDR3 region has 11 residues. The V and J ends lost 2 bases and 13 bases respectively, with 9 bases between them. From germline, CDR1 is WSHSY and CDR2 SAAADI. The CDR3 DNA follows: TGCGCCAGCAGTGAGCAGGGCCTGCAGTACTTC. Translated, it gives CASSEQGLQYF.

The rearrangement uses TRBV18 and TRBJ2-2; 7 bases map to TRBD2. Germline V CDR1 and CDR2: KGHSH, LQKENI. Trimming took 2 bases from V and 2 from J; bases not matched to a gene: 5. The CDR3 has 16 amino acids. The CDR3 nucleotides read TGTGCCAGCTCACCAATTCTAGCGGACAACACCGGGGAGCTGTTTTTT. This encodes CASSPILADNTGELFF.

In this sample, this clone turned up many times. Other DNA sequences in this sample translate to the same CDR3. The chain recombines TRBV5-1 with TRBJ2-7; the D gene is possibly TRBD2 (5 bases). V was pared by 2 bases and J by 1 base, with 10 bases between. Germline CDR1 and CDR2: SGHRS and YFSETQ. The CDR3 consists of 14 residues. CDR3 coding DNA: TGCGCCAGCAGCTTCGGGGTACAGTCCTACGAGCAGTACTTC. It translates to CASSFGVQSYEQYF.

The genes are TRBV29-1 and TRBJ2-4; 7 nucleotides agree with TRBD1. J lost 3 bases, V lost 7 bases, and 3 bases had no gene match. This CDR3 is built from 12 residues. Germline CDR1 and CDR2: SQVTM and ANQGSEA. The CDR3 sequence is CSGRDSKNIQYF. The CDR3 nucleotides read TGCAGCGGCCGGGACAGCAAAAACATTCAGTACTTC.

The V gene is TRBV28, the J gene TRBJ2-2; D unclear. Looked up from germline, CDR1 is MDHEN and CDR2 is SYDVKM. The CDR3 is made up of 13 amino acids. Trimming took off 3 bases at V and 0 bases at J, with 2 bases between the two ends. CDR3 coding DNA: TGTGCCAGCAGTTTTGCGAACACCGGGGAGCTGTTTTTT. It yields the protein CASSFANTGELFF.

The genes are TRBV29-1 and TRBJ2-1; TRBD2 aligns across 13 bases. The ends lost 5 bases at V and 3 bases at J; junction bases unmatched: 10. Germline V CDR1 and CDR2: SQVTM, ANQGSEA. CDR3 length: 17 residues. CDR3 sequence (DNA): TGCAGCGTTAGCCACCCGGGACTAGCGGGACTCTACAATGAGCAGTTCTTC. Encoded protein: CSVSHPGLAGLYNEQFF.

The J gene is TRBJ2-1, the V gene TRBV4-1; the D gene could be TRBD1 or TRBD2 (5 bases each). CDR3 length: 15 amino acids. V was shortened by 2 bases and J by 8 bases, with 16 bases between the two germline ends. Per the germline V gene, CDR1 is MGHRA and CDR2 is YSYEKL. The CDR3 bases are TGCGCCAGCAGCCAAACCCAGGGCCTGGGACATGAGCAGTTCTTC. Its protein product is CASSQTQGLGHEQFF.

Here the CDR3 reads CASRDPGEYGYTF. The CDR3 DNA sequence: TGTGCCAGCAGGGACCCGGGAGAATATGGCTACACCTTC. The J gene is TRBJ1-2, the V gene TRBV2; D remains ambiguous. The CDR3 is 13 amino acids. CDR1 SNHLY and CDR2 FYNNEI come from the germline V gene. V lost 6 bases and J 5 bases, leaving 13 bases between the germline ends.

CDR3 nucleotides: TGTGCCAGTAGGGTAGGGAGCACTGAAGCTTTCTTT. This codes for CASRVGSTEAFF. This chain uses TRBV19 with TRBJ1-1; D is unresolved. Trimming left V 6 bases short and J 4 bases short, with 9 bases between. The CDR3 sequence is 12 residues long. CDR1 is LNHDA, CDR2 SQIVND, per germline (reference sequence).

As for this clone: A single base is all that separates this from a far larger clone, so a read error is likely. Other DNA sequences in the same sample also yield this CDR3. The chain recombines TRBV10-3 with TRBJ2-2, with D possibly called TRBD1 or TRBD2 (5 bases each). In germline, CDR1 is ENHRY, CDR2 SYGVKD. The germline V and J ends were trimmed by 0 bases and 0 bases, with 8 bases remaining between them. The CDR3 loop spans 16 amino acids. CDR3 nucleotides: TGTGCCATCAGTGAGTCAGGGACCACGAACACCGGGGAGCTGTTTTTT. Translated: CAISESGTTNTGELFF.

This clone was observed a handful of times. This sequence joins TRBV11-2 and TRBJ2-6; perhaps TRBD1 as D (5 bases). V was trimmed by 2 bases and J by 2 bases, leaving 13 bases between them. The CDR3 consists of 17 residues. CDR1 and CDR2 from the germline V gene are SGHAT and FQNNGV. This chain's CDR3 is CASSLQGFKAGANVLTF. The CDR3 nucleotides read TGTGCCAGCAGCTTACAGGGTTTCAAGGCTGGGGCCAACGTCCTGACTTTC. The entire variable domain, with the rest obtained from reference TRBV11-2 and TRBJ2-6, is as follows: EAGVAQSPRYKIIEKRQSVAFWCNPISGHATLYWYQQILGQGPKLLIQFQNNGVVDDSQLPKDRFSAERLKGVDSTLKIQPAKLEDSAVYLCASSLQGFKAGANVLTFGAGSRLTVL.

The chain joins TRBV29-1 to TRBJ1-1; 10 nucleotides line up with TRBD1. Germline CDR1 is SQVTM and CDR2 is ANQGSEA. With 4 bases clipped from V and 4 bases from J, the junction kept 9 bases outside the gene matches. This CDR3 region has 15 residues. Here the CDR3 DNA reads TGCAGCGTTGGGGGAGCGACAGGGGGCTTCACTGAAGCTTTCTTT. It encodes CSVGGATGGFTEAFF. The variable domain in full, with the rest retrieved from reference TRBV29-1 and TRBJ1-1, is SAVISQKPSRDICQRGTSLTIQCQVDSQVTMMFWYRQQPGQSLTLIATANQGSEATYESGFVIDKFPISRPNLTFSTLTVSNMSPEDSSIYLCSVGGATGGFTEAFFGQGTRLTVV.

V and J are TRBV10-2 and TRBJ1-1, with D unresolved. CDR3 size: 16 residues. Germline V gene data show CDR1 as WSHSY and CDR2 as SAAADI. Trimming cost V 8 bases and J 0 bases, with 19 bases left between them. The CDR3 reads CASWDNLGNLNTEAFF. CDR3 DNA sequence: TGCGCCAGCTGGGATAACTTGGGGAACCTGAACACTGAAGCTTTCTTT.

The V gene is TRBV13, the J gene TRBJ2-1; TRBD2 matches at 7 bases. The CDR3 length is 14 residues. Germline CDR1 and CDR2: PRHDT and FYEKMQ (reference sequence). With V trimmed by 5 bases and J by 9 bases, 10 bases remained unmatched. The CDR3 DNA reads TGTGCCAGCAGCCCTCGGACTAGATCGGGTGAGCAGTTCTTC. It yields the protein CASSPRTRSGEQFF.

The CDR3 reads CASSDRDSNQPQHF. CDR3 DNA sequence: TGTGCCAGCAGTGACAGGGATAGCAATCAGCCCCAGCATTTT. V is TRBV7-9 and J is TRBJ1-5, with 7 bases matching TRBD1. This CDR3 spans 14 amino acids. The germline gives CDR1 SEHNR, CDR2 FQNEAQ (reference sequence). The V segment lost 6 bases and the J segment 0 bases; nucleotides outside the gene matches: 2.

DNA of the CDR3: TGTGCCAGCAGCTTAGGAAGGCGGATGGCTAACTATGGCTACACCTTC. Its protein product is CASSLGRRMANYGYTF. The chain recombines TRBV7-8 with TRBJ1-2; no firm D call. CDR1 is SGHVS and CDR2 is FQNEAQ in the germline V gene. The CDR3 is 16 amino acids. With 1 base removed from V and 0 bases from J, the gap between germline ends came to 12 bases.

With regard to this clone: This sample also contains other DNA sequences that code for the same CDR3. This chain joins TRBV7-2 and TRBJ2-1; tentatively, D is TRBD2 (5 bases). V lost 6 bases and J lost 10, with 28 bases in between. Germline V gene lookup returns CDR1 SGHTA and CDR2 FQGNSA. This CDR3 spans 17 amino acids. CDR3 sequence reads: CASRARAAFLSWEEQFF. The CDR3 region has the DNA TGTGCCAGCAGGGCGCGGGCCGCCTTCCTGAGTTGGGAGGAGCAGTTCTTC. Looking up the rest from reference TRBV7-2 and TRBJ2-1 gives the full variable domain: GAGVSQSPSNKVTEKGKDVELRCDPISGHTALYWYRQSLGQGLEFLIYFQGNSAPDKSGLPSDRFSAERTGGSVSTLTIQRTQQEDSAVYLCASRARAAFLSWEEQFFGPGTRLTVL.

This clone was found a few times. With only one base between it and a far larger clone, this is likely a read error. Other DNA variants within this sample encode the same CDR3. The gene calls are TRBV5-6 and TRBJ1-5; D is possibly TRBD1 (5 bases). The germline V gene has CDR1 SGHDT and CDR2 YYEEEE. The V end was cut by 0 bases, the J end by 4 bases, with 14 bases between. This CDR3 contains 16 residues. Here the CDR3 reads CASSLDGGSINQPQHF. CDR3 sequence (DNA): TGTGCCAGCAGCTTGGATGGGGGATCGATAAATCAGCCCCAGCATTTT.

This chain joins TRBV5-1 and TRBJ2-1; 12 bases line up with TRBD2. The germline CDR1 and CDR2 sequences are SGHRS and YFSETQ. Trimming cost V 0 bases and J 3 bases; bases outside gene matches: 4. CDR3 length equals 17 residues. The CDR3 sequence: CASSLGLAGGFYNEQFF. The CDR3 nucleotides are TGCGCCAGCAGCTTGGGGCTAGCGGGAGGGTTCTACAATGAGCAGTTCTTC.

This clone showed up just a few times. This chain joins TRBV19 and TRBJ1-5, with D unresolved. The CDR3 runs to 14 residues. The germline V gene encodes CDR1 LNHDA and CDR2 SQIVND (reference sequence). V lost 7 bases, J lost 0 bases, and 10 bases lay in between. The CDR3 coding sequence is TGTGCCAGTACTCATGGGGATAGCAATCAGCCCCAGCATTTT. It is translated as CASTHGDSNQPQHF. The variable domain in full, completed from reference TRBV19 and TRBJ1-5, reads DGGITQSPKYLFRKEGQNVTLSCEQNLNHDAMYWYRQDPGQGLRLIYYSQIVNDFQKGDIAEGYSVSREKKESFPLTVTSAQKNPTAFYLCASTHGDSNQPQHFGDGTRLSIL.

About this clone: This likely reflects a read error, since a far larger clone is one base away. This specimen includes other DNA sequences encoding the same CDR3. The chain combines TRBV6-6 with TRBJ2-7; possibly TRBD2 for D (5 bases). The length of the CDR3 is 14 residues. Trimming left V 4 bases short and J 0 bases short, with 10 bases between. Germline CDR1 and CDR2: MNHNY and SVGAGI (reference sequence). The DNA for the CDR3 is TGTGCCAGCAGTTCACAAGGGAGCTCCTACGAGCAGTACTTC. Translated: CASSSQGSSYEQYF.